This T cell receptor beta chain is from a study of vaccination effects on CD4 cells after COVID-19. This clone is a singleton in its sample. The antigen remains unidentified. Trimming stripped 6 bases from V and 0 bases from J, with 5 bases between. Germline V gene sequence: CDR1 LGHDT, CDR2 YNNKEL (reference sequence). This CDR3 has 12 amino acids. The culture ran for approximately 11 days before CD4+ T cells were isolated. Vaccinees lacked prior SARS-CoV-2 infection and tested negative for nucleocapsid antibodies. A half-medium replacement with IL-2 medium was carried out on days 3 and 7. Here immunoSEQ multiplex PCR was the method, and the copy in TCRdb shows in-frame clones only, minus some. The sample has 37,000 or so clones, roughly two thirds seen once.

V gene TRBV3-1 (or the pseudogene TRBV3-2) combines with J gene TRBJ2-5; D not resolved. Here the sequenced sample was CD4+ T cells from PBMCs cultured without peptide, taken before COVID-19 vaccination. This sequence was found in a human donor who received a COVID-19 vaccine. CDR3 protein: CASSRNQETQYF. Here the CDR3 DNA reads TGTGCCAGCAGTCGAAACCAAGAGACCCAGTACTTC.